A single sample is the source of the 31 T cell receptor beta chains below, sequenced in a study of CD8+CD57+ T cells in acquired aplastic anemia. Profiles of TCR beta VDJ and CDR3 were generated from a genomic DNA template. TCRdb recomputed calls from the reads with MiXCR, one row per CDR3 protein. The table has 150,000 to 200,000 distinct CDR3 sequences, 48% seen once; the top ten hold about 9.7%. In patients chosen for sequencing, flow cytometry had shown CD8+CD57+ cell expansion. The sample comprised sorted CD4+, CD8+, or CD8+CD57+ T cells (not recorded which) from PBMCs. These TCRs come from a human donor with aplastic anemia.

V and J are TRBV7-2 and TRBJ1-1, with a possible D match to TRBD1 (5 bases). Trimming stripped 3 bases from V and 5 bases from J, with 13 bases between. Germline V gives CDR1 SGHTA, CDR2 FQGNSA. There are 14 residues in the CDR3. The CDR3 sequence: CASSFSGSLTEAFF. The DNA for the CDR3 is TGTGCCAGCAGCTTTTCAGGGTCTCTGACTGAAGCTTTCTTT.

This clonotype was recorded at least ten times. The rearrangement uses TRBV7-2 and TRBJ1-5; D might be TRBD1 (5 bases). Germline-derived CDR1 and CDR2 are SGHTA and FQGNSA. This CDR3 has 14 amino acids. The V and J ends lost 5 bases and 2 bases respectively, with 10 bases between them. CDR3 sequence reads: CASSNGAGNQPQHF. In DNA, the CDR3 is TGTGCCAGCAGCAACGGGGCGGGCAATCAGCCCCAGCATTTT.

CDR3 protein: CATSAGGQGVQPQHF. The DNA for the CDR3 is TGTGCCACCAGTGCTGGGGGACAGGGGGTACAGCCCCAGCATTTT. V gene TRBV24-1 combines with J gene TRBJ1-5; TRBD1 matches 11 bases. With V trimmed by 5 bases and J by 7 bases, 6 bases remained unmatched. CDR3 length equals 15 residues. Per the germline V gene, CDR1 is KGHDR and CDR2 is SFDVKD.

The V and J genes are TRBV20-1 and TRBJ1-1, with D hard to call. Trimming pared 2 bases from V and 0 bases from J, leaving 7 bases between. Germline values: CDR1 DFQATT, CDR2 SNEGSKA (reference sequence). CDR3 length: 13 amino acids. This chain's CDR3 is CSARQVLNTEAFF. CDR3 bases: TGCAGTGCTAGACAGGTTTTGAACACTGAAGCTTTCTTT.

This clonotype occurred many times. The CDR3, as DNA: TGCGCCAGCAGCTTCTCTACAGGGGGAATCTACGAGCAGTACTTC. Translation: CASSFSTGGIYEQYF. V gene TRBV5-1 combines with J gene TRBJ2-7, with 8 bases identical to TRBD1. The CDR3 extends over 15 amino acids. Germline V gene lookup returns CDR1 SGHRS and CDR2 YFSETQ. The trim removed 2 bases at V and 3 bases at J, leaving 7 bases unmatched.

The chain carries TRBV29-1 and TRBJ2-1; D is unresolved. The CDR3 extends over 12 amino acids. The V end lost 0 bases, the J end lost 7 bases, and 7 bases lay between the germline ends. The germline V gene encodes CDR1 SQVTM and CDR2 ANQGSEA. The CDR3 loop is CSVEDTGNEQFF. The CDR3 DNA follows: TGCAGCGTTGAAGATACGGGTAATGAGCAGTTCTTC.

This clonotype was counted at least ten times. The chain uses TRBV19 and TRBJ2-2; perhaps D is TRBD1 or TRBD2 (5 bases each). Germline CDR1 reads LNHDA; CDR2 reads SQIVND (reference sequence). The CDR3 totals 14 residues. Trimming took off 9 bases at V and 2 bases at J, with 13 bases between the two ends. CDR3 residues: CASQRGSNTGELFF. The CDR3 DNA is TGTGCCAGCCAGAGGGGCAGTAACACCGGGGAGCTGTTTTTT. The whole variable domain, filled in from reference TRBV19 and TRBJ2-2, reads DGGITQSPKYLFRKEGQNVTLSCEQNLNHDAMYWYRQDPGQGLRLIYYSQIVNDFQKGDIAEGYSVSREKKESFPLTVTSAQKNPTAFYLCASQRGSNTGELFFGEGSRLTVL.

This sequence joins TRBV11-2 and TRBJ2-7; maybe TRBD1 (5 bases). Trimming took 1 base from V and 6 from J, leaving 22 bases between them. The CDR3 has 17 amino acids. Germline V gene sequence: CDR1 SGHAT, CDR2 FQNNGV. The CDR3, as DNA: TGTGCCAGCAGCTTAGTTAGGGGTCCGGTCTCCCTCGTCGAGCAGTACTTC. The encoded protein is CASSLVRGPVSLVEQYF.

The chain links TRBV30 to TRBJ2-4; tentative D call: TRBD1 (6 bases). CDR3 length: 17 residues. Trimming took off 3 bases at V and 0 bases at J, with 18 bases between the two ends. Germline V gene data show CDR1 as GTSNPN and CDR2 as SVGIG (reference sequence). This CDR3 is CAWSATTGYLAKNIQYF. DNA of the CDR3: TGTGCCTGGAGCGCTACAACAGGGTACCTAGCCAAAAACATTCAGTACTTC.

This clonotype has ten or more counts. In DNA form, the CDR3 reads TGTGCCAGCAGCTGTAAACCGGGACAGGGTCCCTACGAGCAGTACTTC. It encodes CASSCKPGQGPYEQYF. The genes are TRBV5-5 and TRBJ2-7; 9 bases agree with TRBD1. This CDR3 is built from 16 residues. Trimming cost V 3 bases and J 2 bases; bases outside gene matches: 9. Germline V lookup: CDR1 SGHKS, CDR2 YYEKEE (reference sequence).

The J gene is TRBJ1-2, the V gene TRBV3-1; D not certain. CDR1 LGHDT and CDR2 YNNKEL come from the germline V gene (reference sequence). This CDR3 comprises 17 residues. Deletions cut 1 base from V and 1 base from J, with 16 bases between. The CDR3 protein is CASSQVKTALINYGYTF. The DNA of the CDR3 is TGTGCCAGCAGCCAAGTGAAAACGGCCTTGATTAACTATGGCTACACCTTC. The variable domain in full, completed from reference TRBV3-1 and TRBJ1-2, reads DTAVSQTPKYLVTQMGNDKSIKCEQNLGHDTMYWYKQDSKKFLKIMFSYNNKELIINETVPNRFSPKSPDKAHLNLHINSLELGDSAVYFCASSQVKTALINYGYTFGSGTRLTVV.

This clonotype was picked up many times. The gene calls are TRBV6-5 and TRBJ2-7; TRBD2 is a possible D gene (5 bases). This CDR3 comprises 14 residues. Germline V gene lookup returns CDR1 MNHEY and CDR2 SVGAGI. V lost 1 base and J lost 4, with 11 bases in between. For the CDR3, the DNA is TGTGCCAGCAGTTACTGGACTCCACAGTACGAGCAGTACTTC. Amino acids: CASSYWTPQYEQYF.

This clonotype was seen repeatedly, ten times or more. The V gene is TRBV7-8, the J gene TRBJ1-2; D call uncertain. V lost 0 bases, J lost 4 bases, and 6 bases lay in between. This CDR3 spans 13 amino acids. The germline gives CDR1 SGHVS, CDR2 FQNEAQ. The CDR3, as DNA: TGTGCCAGCAGCTTAGCCGAACCCTATGGCTACACCTTC. The encoded protein is CASSLAEPYGYTF.

The CDR3 is CATSREWGTGRRNNEQFF. The CDR3 DNA is TGTGCCACCAGCAGAGAGTGGGGTACCGGGCGGCGAAACAATGAGCAGTTCTTC. V is TRBV15 and J is TRBJ2-1; no definite D call. Germline CDR1 and CDR2: LNHNV and YYDKDF (reference sequence). This CDR3 is 18 amino acids long. V lost 0 bases and J 5 bases, leaving 20 bases between the germline ends.

J is TRBJ2-3 and V is TRBV7-9; D unresolved. V was pared by 9 bases and J by 3 bases, with 13 bases between. Germline V lookup: CDR1 SEHNR, CDR2 FQNEAQ (reference sequence). The CDR3 sequence is 13 residues long. The chain's CDR3 is CASNPLGTDTQYF. As DNA, the CDR3 is TGTGCCAGTAATCCTCTGGGGACAGATACGCAGTATTTT.

The chain joins TRBV24-1 to TRBJ2-3, with 7 bases identical to TRBD2. Germline trimming cut 5 bases from V and 0 bases from J; bases unmatched to any gene: 1. This CDR3 region has 14 residues. In germline, CDR1 is KGHDR, CDR2 SFDVKD. CDR3 in amino acids: CATSVAGSTDTQYF. CDR3 bases: TGTGCCACCAGTGTAGCGGGTAGCACAGATACGCAGTATTTT.

In this sample, this clonotype turned up many times. The J gene is TRBJ2-3, the V gene TRBV10-3, with D possibly TRBD1 on 5 matching bases. V lost 7 bases, J lost 2 bases, and 10 bases lay in between. The CDR3 totals 13 residues. Germline loops: CDR1 ENHRY, CDR2 SYGVKD. CDR3 nucleotides: TGTGCCATCAACCAGGGTGACACAGATACGCAGTATTTT. This codes for CAINQGDTDTQYF.

This clonotype was seen ten or more times. The chain is built from TRBV11-2 and TRBJ2-5; weak D call: TRBD2 (6 bases). This CDR3 has 14 residues. V was clipped by 5 bases and J by 2 bases, with 12 bases between them. Germline V CDR1 and CDR2: SGHAT, FQNNGV. The CDR3 nucleotides read TGTGCCAGCAGCCCAGGGACTCTGCAAGAGACCCAGTACTTC. This sequence encodes CASSPGTLQETQYF.

This clonotype was picked up many times. This chain links TRBV7-9 with TRBJ2-1; 7 bases line up with TRBD2. The CDR3 has 14 amino acids. The germline CDR1 and CDR2 sequences are SEHNR and FQNEAQ (reference sequence). Trimming removed 3 bases from V and 6 bases from J; junction bases left unmatched: 5. The CDR3 sequence: CASSFQLAVNEQFF. The CDR3 bases are TGTGCCAGCAGCTTTCAGCTAGCGGTCAATGAGCAGTTCTTC.

The rearrangement links TRBV4-3 to TRBJ2-1; no clear D. Germline loops: CDR1 LGHNA, CDR2 YSLEER. The V end lost 3 bases, the J end lost 9 bases, and 9 bases lay between the germline ends. The CDR3 is 12 amino acids. The CDR3 nucleotides read TGCGCCAGCAGCCAGGAGCTCGGTGAGCAGTTCTTC. This sequence encodes CASSQELGEQFF.

This clonotype was detected many times. For the CDR3, the DNA is TGTGCCAGCGTACCGGGACAGCTAACTTACAATGAGCAGTTCTTC. It codes for CASVPGQLTYNEQFF. The V call is TRBV2, the J call TRBJ2-1; 7 bases fit TRBD1. Per germline, CDR1 SNHLY and CDR2 FYNNEI. The CDR3 consists of 15 residues. With V trimmed by 8 bases and J by 4 bases, 11 bases remained unmatched.

This chain joins TRBV2 and TRBJ1-1; D not resolved. CDR3 length equals 13 residues. The V gene lost 7 bases and the J gene lost 5 bases, with 14 bases spanning the gap. Germline V gene sequence: CDR1 SNHLY, CDR2 FYNNEI. The CDR3 nucleotides are TGTGCCAGCACGCGACCCAGAGAGACTGAAGCTTTCTTT. It specifies CASTRPRETEAFF. Full variable domain (remainder filled in from reference TRBV2 and TRBJ1-1): EPEVTQTPSHQVTQMGQEVILRCVPISNHLYFYWYRQILGQKVEFLVSFYNNEISEKSEIFDDQFSVERPDGSNFTLKIRSTKLEDSAMYFCASTRPRETEAFFGQGTRLTVV.

This clonotype has a count of ten or more. This chain joins TRBV2 and TRBJ2-3; 8 bases are a match to TRBD2. The CDR3 has 16 amino acids. After removal of 7 bases from V and 3 bases from J, the junction contained 12 bases not matched to a gene. From germline, CDR1 is SNHLY and CDR2 FYNNEI. CDR3 loop: CASTRISGTPTDTQYF. DNA for the CDR3: TGTGCCAGCACTCGGATTAGCGGGACCCCGACAGATACGCAGTATTTT.

In its sample, this clonotype was seen many times. V usage is TRBV19 and J usage is TRBJ2-1; tentative D call: TRBD1 (6 bases). CDR1 and CDR2 from the germline V gene are LNHDA and SQIVND (reference sequence). This CDR3 contains 15 residues. The germline V and J ends were trimmed by 1 base and 1 base, with 8 bases remaining between them. Here the CDR3 DNA reads TGTGCCAGTAGTATAGTCGGACAGTCCTACAATGAGCAGTTCTTC. Its protein product is CASSIVGQSYNEQFF.

This chain uses TRBV7-2 with TRBJ2-3; D uncertain. There are 14 residues in the CDR3. In germline, CDR1 is SGHTA, CDR2 FQGNSA. Trimming took 5 bases from V and 0 from J, leaving 9 bases between them. The CDR3 nucleotides are TGTGCCAGCAGCCTTTCAGACAGCACAGATACGCAGTATTTT. Its protein product is CASSLSDSTDTQYF.

This clonotype was detected ten times or more. The chain employs TRBV25-1 and TRBJ2-1; the match to TRBD2 covers 11 bases. This CDR3 has 16 amino acids. Germline V CDR1 and CDR2: MGHDK, SYGVNS. The trim removed 9 bases at V and 5 bases at J, leaving 12 bases unmatched. This CDR3 is CASNGGGTSGHNEQFF. The CDR3, as DNA: TGTGCCAGTAACGGGGGAGGGACTAGCGGACACAATGAGCAGTTCTTC.

The chain uses TRBV2 and TRBJ1-5, with D possibly TRBD1 on 5 matching bases. Germline CDR1 and CDR2: SNHLY and FYNNEI. Between the trimmed V and J ends, which lost 7 bases and 0 bases, there was a span of 19 bases. The CDR3 loop spans 17 amino acids. The CDR3 DNA is TGTGCCAGCAAGACAGCCAACGGGGCCTATAGCAATCAGCCCCAGCATTTT. Amino acids: CASKTANGAYSNQPQHF.

The chain joins TRBV24-1 to TRBJ2-1; tentatively, D is TRBD2 (6 bases). There are 13 residues in the CDR3. Per the germline V gene, CDR1 is KGHDR and CDR2 is SFDVKD. Trimming left V 3 bases short and J 6 bases short, with 8 bases between. Here the CDR3 reads CATSDGTFNEQFF. In DNA form, the CDR3 reads TGTGCCACCAGTGATGGGACTTTCAATGAGCAGTTCTTC.

The rearrangement uses TRBV29-1 and TRBJ1-1; no definite D call. With 4 bases removed from V and 1 base from J, the gap between germline ends came to 10 bases. CDR3 length equals 13 residues. Germline CDR1 and CDR2: SQVTM and ANQGSEA. The CDR3 nucleotides are TGCAGCGTTGTAGCCCACGGGAACACTGAAGCTTTCTTT. This gives the protein CSVVAHGNTEAFF.

This rearrangement joins TRBV11-3 to TRBJ2-1; TRBD1 might be the D (6 bases). The CDR3 is 14 amino acids. Germline V gene sequence: CDR1 SGHNT, CDR2 YENEEA. The V and J ends lost 5 bases and 7 bases respectively, with 15 bases between them. The chain's CDR3 is CASSKAGVENEQFF. In DNA form, the CDR3 reads TGTGCCAGCAGCAAGGCAGGGGTCGAGAATGAGCAGTTCTTC.

This clonotype was seen at least ten times. The V call is TRBV14, the J call TRBJ2-1; D unresolved. Trimming shortened V by 2 bases and J by 4 bases, and 9 bases separated the two germline ends. The CDR3 length is 14 residues. CDR1 and CDR2 (germline): SGHDN, FVKESK. CDR3 DNA: TGTGCCAGCAGCCAAAAACAATTGTACAATGAGCAGTTCTTC. It specifies CASSQKQLYNEQFF.